Below are 26 T cell receptor beta chains sequenced from a single sample in a study of T cell responses to AZD1222 COVID-19 vaccine. Sequencing was performed with immunoSEQ multiplex PCR; in TCRdb, only in-frame clones are kept and a portion is missing. The data show around 110,000 clones, with around nine tenths seen just once and 20% to 25% held by the top ten. Source: peripheral blood, taken on day 0 of AZD1222 vaccination. These receptors were collected from an adult in good health.

The chain recombines TRBV12-5 with TRBJ1-1, with D possibly being TRBD1 (6 bases). The V gene lost 1 base and the J gene lost 5 bases, with 14 bases spanning the gap. The CDR3 extends over 15 amino acids. CDR1 LGHNT and CDR2 FRNRAP come from the germline V gene. CDR3 DNA: TGTGCTAGTGGTTTGGCAGGGGCCCTGGGGACTGAAGCTTTCTTT. This encodes CASGLAGALGTEAFF.

This chain joins TRBV4-2 and TRBJ2-7, with TRBD1 matching 10 bases. Germline loops: CDR1 LGHNA, CDR2 YNFKEQ. This CDR3 is built from 15 residues. Trimming took 8 bases from V and 2 from J; bases not matched to a gene: 9. The CDR3 reads CASGTGTGEAYEQYF. The CDR3 nucleotides read TGTGCCAGCGGCACCGGGACAGGGGAGGCCTACGAGCAGTACTTC.

The rearrangement links TRBV7-2 to TRBJ1-2; 8 bases match TRBD1. The CDR3 runs 16 residues. Germline-derived CDR1 and CDR2 are SGHTA and FQGNSA. The junction had 14 bases not matched to a gene; V was cut back by 4 bases and J by 7 bases. CDR3 protein: CASSSYEGQAGGGYTF. CDR3 nucleotide sequence: TGTGCCAGCAGCTCCTACGAGGGACAGGCAGGTGGTGGCTACACCTTC.

This chain joins TRBV11-2 and TRBJ2-1, with D uncertain. Germline CDR1 SGHAT, CDR2 FQNNGV. This CDR3 has 12 amino acids. The V end lost 3 bases, the J end lost 8 bases, and 8 bases lay between the germline ends. The CDR3 sequence is CASSLDIYEQFF. The CDR3 coding sequence is TGTGCCAGCAGCTTGGATATTTATGAGCAGTTCTTC.

The chain links TRBV4-3 to TRBJ2-1; TRBD1 might be the D (5 bases). V was pared by 0 bases and J by 5 bases, with 11 bases between. Germline V gives CDR1 LGHNA, CDR2 YSLEER. This CDR3 has 15 residues. As DNA, the CDR3 is TGCGCCAGCAGCCAAGACCCAGGGTCTCACAATGAGCAGTTCTTC. It is translated as CASSQDPGSHNEQFF.

This rearrangement joins TRBV7-9 to TRBJ1-4, with D unresolved. Germline lookup yields CDR1 SEHNR and CDR2 FQNEAQ (reference sequence). The CDR3 is made up of 15 amino acids. The V end lost 4 bases, the J end lost 0 bases, and 9 bases lay between the germline ends. The CDR3 DNA follows: TGTGCCAGCAGCTCGGACGGACCAACTAATGAAAAACTGTTTTTT. Translating it yields CASSSDGPTNEKLFF.

The chain links TRBV11-2 to TRBJ1-2, with D unclear. Germline V lookup: CDR1 SGHAT, CDR2 FQNNGV. This CDR3 contains 15 residues. The V gene lost 5 bases and the J gene lost 4 bases, with 17 bases spanning the gap. The CDR3 coding sequence is TGTGCCAGCAGCCTAAGTGCAGAGGGAGCCTATGGCTACACCTTC. This encodes CASSLSAEGAYGYTF.

The rearrangement joins TRBV5-6 to TRBJ1-4; 7 nucleotides line up with TRBD1. Germline CDR1 reads SGHDT; CDR2 reads YYEEEE. The CDR3 spans 15 residues. With 1 base clipped from V and 8 bases from J, the junction kept 8 bases outside the gene matches. DNA for the CDR3: TGTGCCAGCAGCTTGCTCAACAGGGGATTGGAAAAACTGTTTTTT. Translated, it gives CASSLLNRGLEKLFF.

The chain combines TRBV7-2 with TRBJ2-7; D is undetermined. Germline values: CDR1 SGHTA, CDR2 FQGNSA. This CDR3 is 11 amino acids long. Trimming removed 5 bases from V and 3 bases from J, with 5 bases in between. This chain's CDR3 is CASSGRYEQYF. DNA of the CDR3: TGTGCCAGCAGCGGTCGCTACGAGCAGTACTTC.

The rearrangement uses TRBV5-1 and TRBJ2-1; D is unclear. Germline V gene sequence: CDR1 SGHRS, CDR2 YFSETQ. CDR3 length: 15 amino acids. V gave up 1 base and J gave up 6 bases, with 14 bases separating them. The CDR3 nucleotides read TGCGCCAGCAGCTTGCTTAGTACTATAGGCAATGAGCAGTTCTTC. Translated, it gives CASSLLSTIGNEQFF. The full variable domain, its missing parts supplied by reference TRBV5-1 and TRBJ2-1, is KAGVTQTPRYLIKTRGQQVTLSCSPISGHRSVSWYQQTPGQGLQFLFEYFSETQRNKGNFPGRFSGRQFSNSRSEMNVSTLELGDSALYLCASSLLSTIGNEQFFGPGTRLTVL.

The chain is built from TRBV7-2 and TRBJ1-1; D is uncertain. Germline V gene data show CDR1 as SGHTA and CDR2 as FQGNSA. Between the trimmed V and J ends, which lost 5 bases and 3 bases, there was a span of 19 bases. This CDR3 has 16 amino acids. The CDR3 is CASSQNQPQEYTEAFF. In nucleotides, the CDR3 is TGTGCCAGCAGCCAAAATCAACCCCAAGAGTACACTGAAGCTTTCTTT.

The rearrangement links TRBV7-9 to TRBJ2-7; D is uncertain. The germline V gene has CDR1 SEHNR and CDR2 FQNEAQ (reference sequence). This CDR3 is built from 13 residues. Deletions cut 1 base from V and 7 bases from J, with 11 bases between. The CDR3 coding sequence is TGTGCCAGCAGCTTAGGACCCCTTGGTGAGCAGTACTTC. It translates to CASSLGPLGEQYF.

The J gene is TRBJ1-5, the V gene TRBV4-2; TRBD1 might be the D (6 bases). V gave up 4 bases and J gave up 2 bases, with 12 bases separating them. CDR3 length: 15 residues. Per the germline V gene, CDR1 is LGHNA and CDR2 is YNFKEQ. This chain's CDR3 is CASSPKRQGNQPQHF. The CDR3 nucleotides read TGTGCCAGCAGCCCGAAAAGACAGGGCAATCAGCCCCAGCATTTT.

This rearrangement joins TRBV4-3 to TRBJ1-2, with a possible D match to TRBD1 (5 bases). The CDR3 runs to 14 residues. The germline gives CDR1 LGHNA, CDR2 YSLEER. The V gene lost 4 bases and the J gene lost 6 bases, with 15 bases spanning the gap. The CDR3 DNA reads TGCGCCAGCAGCCGAGTGGGGGGTTACCATGGCTACACCTTC. Protein: CASSRVGGYHGYTF.

The chain has TRBV19 and TRBJ1-1; D is undetermined. Deletions cut 4 bases from V and 7 bases from J, with 16 bases between. From germline, CDR1 is LNHDA and CDR2 SQIVND (reference sequence). CDR3 length: 14 residues. The CDR3 here is CASSSPTLGREAFF. CDR3 sequence (DNA): TGTGCCAGTAGTAGCCCTACCTTGGGCCGTGAAGCTTTCTTT. Using reference TRBV19 and TRBJ1-1 for the parts outside the CDR3, the full variable domain is DGGITQSPKYLFRKEGQNVTLSCEQNLNHDAMYWYRQDPGQGLRLIYYSQIVNDFQKGDIAEGYSVSREKKESFPLTVTSAQKNPTAFYLCASSSPTLGREAFFGQGTRLTVV.

This chain links TRBV5-1 with TRBJ2-7; D not resolved. Trimming removed 2 bases at V and 2 bases at J, with 20 bases between. This CDR3 contains 17 residues. Germline V gene sequence: CDR1 SGHRS, CDR2 YFSETQ. CDR3 sequence (DNA): TGCGCCAGCAGCTTAATTCTCGGTGGGCAGATACCCTACGAGCAGTACTTC. Translation gives CASSLILGGQIPYEQYF.

The chain couples TRBV7-2 to TRBJ1-1, with 8 bases lining up with TRBD1. J was trimmed by 4 bases and V by 7 bases; bases with no gene match: 8. The germline gives CDR1 SGHTA, CDR2 FQGNSA. The length of the CDR3 is 14 residues. The CDR3 protein is CASTPDRGVTEAFF. The CDR3 DNA is TGTGCCAGCACCCCAGACAGGGGAGTCACTGAAGCTTTCTTT.

This chain joins TRBV7-2 and TRBJ1-5; D possibly corresponds to TRBD1 (5 bases). The V gene lost 5 bases and the J gene lost 6 bases, with 17 bases spanning the gap. CDR1 and CDR2 from the germline V gene are SGHTA and FQGNSA. The CDR3 is made up of 15 amino acids. CDR3 in DNA: TGTGCCAGCAGCCTAGGGGTGGGTCAATCTCAGCCCCAGCATTTT. It specifies CASSLGVGQSQPQHF. The variable domain in full, with the rest retrieved from reference TRBV7-2 and TRBJ1-5, is GAGVSQSPSNKVTEKGKDVELRCDPISGHTALYWYRQSLGQGLEFLIYFQGNSAPDKSGLPSDRFSAERTGGSVSTLTIQRTQQEDSAVYLCASSLGVGQSQPQHFGDGTRLSIL.

The V gene is TRBV7-2, the J gene TRBJ1-2, with 7 positions matching TRBD1. Trimming took 1 base from V and 4 from J; bases not matched to a gene: 3. Germline values: CDR1 SGHTA, CDR2 FQGNSA. The length of the CDR3 is 14 residues. CDR3 nucleotides: TGTGCCAGCAGCTTAGGGACAGGCGGCTATGGCTACACCTTC. Amino acid sequence: CASSLGTGGYGYTF. The whole variable domain, filled in from reference TRBV7-2 and TRBJ1-2, reads GAGVSQSPSNKVTEKGKDVELRCDPISGHTALYWYRQSLGQGLEFLIYFQGNSAPDKSGLPSDRFSAERTGGSVSTLTIQRTQQEDSAVYLCASSLGTGGYGYTFGSGTRLTVV.

This chain joins TRBV10-3 and TRBJ2-5; no clear D gene. CDR1 is ENHRY, CDR2 SYGVKD, per germline. The CDR3 totals 12 residues. Trimming cost V 8 bases and J 1 base, with 8 bases left between them. For the CDR3, the DNA is TGTGCCATCGGACGGCCCCAAGAGACCCAGTACTTC. Protein sequence: CAIGRPQETQYF.

With regard to this clone: This sample includes further DNA sequences coding for the same CDR3. The chain is built from TRBV12-3 or TRBV12-4 and TRBJ2-7, with D unresolved. This CDR3 has 11 residues. Trimming removed 1 base at V and 3 bases at J, with 1 base between. In DNA, the CDR3 is TGTGCCAGCAGTTTAGGCTACGAGCAGTACTTC. It is translated as CASSLGYEQYF.

In this sample, this clone turned up a few times. V is TRBV5-6 and J is TRBJ1-2, with TRBD1 identical over 7 bases. V lost 0 bases and J lost 4; bases outside the gene matches: 3. The CDR3 sequence is 14 residues long. CDR1 and CDR2 from the germline V gene are SGHDT and YYEEEE. The CDR3 DNA reads TGTGCCAGCAGCTTGGTGACAGGGAGCTATGGCTACACCTTC. Protein product: CASSLVTGSYGYTF. The full variable domain, in which reference TRBV5-6 and TRBJ1-2 provide the parts outside the CDR3, is DAGVTQSPTHLIKTRGQQVTLRCSPKSGHDTVSWYQQALGQGPQFIFQYYEEEERQRGNFPDRFSGHQFPNYSSELNVNALLLGDSALYLCASSLVTGSYGYTFGSGTRLTVV.

DNA of the CDR3: TGTGCCAGCAGCTTGGTTCGGGACTCCTATAATTCACCCCTCCACTTT. It translates to CASSLVRDSYNSPLHF. The chain uses TRBV5-5 and TRBJ1-6; unclear D gene. The ends were cut back, 0 bases at V and 0 bases at J, with 7 bases in the middle. Germline V gene data show CDR1 as SGHKS and CDR2 as YYEKEE (reference sequence). The CDR3 consists of 16 residues. The variable domain in full, with the rest retrieved from reference TRBV5-5 and TRBJ1-6, is DAGVTQSPTHLIKTRGQQVTLRCSPISGHKSVSWYQQVLGQGPQFIFQYYEKEERGRGNFPDRFSARQFPNYSSELNVNALLLGDSALYLCASSLVRDSYNSPLHFGNGTRLTVT.

This clone was detected only once. CDR3 residues: CASSQDAGPLSSPLHF. The DNA for the CDR3 is TGCGCCAGCAGCCAAGACGCAGGTCCTCTCTCTTCACCCCTCCACTTT. The V and J genes are TRBV4-3 and TRBJ1-6; D ambiguous. V gave up 0 bases and J gave up 9 bases, with 15 bases separating them. Per the germline V gene, CDR1 is LGHNA and CDR2 is YSLEER. The CDR3 is 16 amino acids.

This clone has just a few counts. This rearrangement joins TRBV6-2 or TRBV6-3 to TRBJ2-2; 8 nucleotides match TRBD1. Trimming took 5 bases from V and 3 from J; bases not matched to a gene: 5. Germline assignment: CDR1 MNHEY and CDR2 SVGEGT. The CDR3 is 15 residues long. This CDR3 is CASSAGTGDTGELFF. CDR3 DNA sequence: TGTGCCAGCAGTGCCGGGACAGGAGACACCGGGGAGCTGTTTTTT.

The gene calls are TRBV6-5 and TRBJ1-6, with unresolved D. V was cut by 5 bases and J by 7 bases, with 15 bases left in between. The CDR3 is 15 residues long. CDR1 is MNHEY and CDR2 is SVGAGI in the germline V gene. The CDR3 is CASSPSGIKNSPLHF. In nucleotides, the CDR3 is TGTGCCAGCAGTCCGTCGGGGATAAAGAATTCACCCCTCCACTTT.